These 11 T cell receptor beta chains were sequenced from one sample in a study of blood T cell repertoires in COVID-19. Profiled with immunoSEQ multiplex PCR; TCRdb holds only in-frame clones, not every one. The sample yields 100,000 or so clones, roughly 86% seen once. The source material was peripheral blood. The source of these receptors is a woman aged 55-70 years in a cohort sampled during active or convalescent COVID-19.

This chain connects TRBV6-5 to TRBJ1-4, with D hard to call. V dropped 0 bases and J dropped 4 bases, with 9 bases sitting between them. The CDR3 contains 15 residues. The germline V gene has CDR1 MNHEY and CDR2 SVGAGI. CDR3 nucleotide sequence: TGTGCCAGCAGTTACTCTCGGGGATTTAATGAAAAACTGTTTTTT. Its translation is CASSYSRGFNEKLFF.

CDR3 amino acids: CASSLGQGRLSDTEAFF. CDR3 nucleotides: TGTGCCAGCAGCTTAGGACAGGGGAGGTTATCGGACACTGAAGCTTTCTTT. The chain uses TRBV5-5 and TRBJ1-1, with TRBD1 matching over 9 bases. From germline, CDR1 is SGHKS and CDR2 YYEKEE (reference sequence). The CDR3 loop spans 17 amino acids. Losses at the gene ends were 2 bases for V and 3 bases for J; bases not matched to a gene: 11. Combining the CDR3 with reference TRBV5-5 and TRBJ1-1 gives the whole variable domain DAGVTQSPTHLIKTRGQQVTLRCSPISGHKSVSWYQQVLGQGPQFIFQYYEKEERGRGNFPDRFSARQFPNYSSELNVNALLLGDSALYLCASSLGQGRLSDTEAFFGQGTRLTVV.

V and J are TRBV6-5 and TRBJ1-1; the D gene is possibly TRBD1 (5 bases). The germline V and J ends were trimmed by 6 bases and 4 bases, with 15 bases remaining between them. Germline-derived CDR1 and CDR2 are MNHEY and SVGAGI. The CDR3 runs 14 residues. The CDR3, as DNA: TGTGCCAGCAGCGCCACGGGGGGAGCCACTGAAGCTTTCTTT. It is translated as CASSATGGATEAFF.

V gene TRBV5-1 combines with J gene TRBJ2-2, with a possible D match to TRBD2 (6 bases). V lost 4 bases to trimming and J lost 7 bases, with 11 bases between them. CDR1 and CDR2 (germline): SGHRS, YFSETQ. The CDR3 sequence is 13 residues long. The CDR3 reads CASSPQEGGELFF. DNA of the CDR3: TGCGCCAGCAGCCCGCAGGAGGGCGGGGAGCTGTTTTTT.

The chain recombines TRBV5-1 with TRBJ1-2, with D maybe TRBD1 (6 bases). Germline lookup yields CDR1 SGHRS and CDR2 YFSETQ. The V end was cut by 0 bases, the J end by 5 bases, with 20 bases between. CDR3 length equals 17 residues. This CDR3 is CASSLEDSGRWRYGYTF. The CDR3 region has the DNA TGCGCCAGCAGCTTGGAGGACAGTGGTCGATGGCGGTATGGCTACACCTTC. The full variable domain, completed using reference TRBV5-1 and TRBJ1-2, is KAGVTQTPRYLIKTRGQQVTLSCSPISGHRSVSWYQQTPGQGLQFLFEYFSETQRNKGNFPGRFSGRQFSNSRSEMNVSTLELGDSALYLCASSLEDSGRWRYGYTFGSGTRLTVV.

This chain uses TRBV6-5 with TRBJ1-4, with D hard to call. CDR1 and CDR2 (germline): MNHEY, SVGAGI. The CDR3 totals 13 residues. V was shortened by 6 bases and J by 0 bases, with 5 bases between the two germline ends. The CDR3 protein is CASSPATNEKLFF. The CDR3, as DNA: TGTGCCAGCAGCCCCGCAACTAATGAAAAACTGTTTTTT.

This chain links TRBV6-5 with TRBJ1-1, with a possible D match to TRBD1 (6 bases). Germline assignment: CDR1 MNHEY and CDR2 SVGAGI. The CDR3 covers 15 residues. The V gene lost 4 bases and the J gene lost 4 bases, with 16 bases spanning the gap. The CDR3 nucleotides read TGTGCCAGCAGTTTCTTCGCCGGGGGGCTCACTGAAGCTTTCTTT. Protein sequence: CASSFFAGGLTEAFF.

The chain recombines TRBV2 with TRBJ1-5; D remains unclear. CDR1 is SNHLY and CDR2 is FYNNEI in the germline V gene. V was cut by 8 bases and J by 3 bases, with 14 bases left in between. The CDR3 totals 14 residues. Written as DNA, the CDR3 is TGTGCCAGCCAGGCCGGAAGGAACAATCAGCCCCAGCATTTT. Amino acid sequence: CASQAGRNNQPQHF.

The chain uses TRBV5-8 and TRBJ2-6, with D unclear. The CDR3 is 15 residues long. Germline V CDR1 and CDR2: SGHTS, YDEGEE. The DNA for the CDR3 is TGTGCTTACGCGGCCCCCCGCTCTGGGGCCAACGTCCTGACTTTC. Translating gives CAYAAPRSGANVLTF.

This chain links TRBV7-3 with TRBJ1-2; 7 positions match TRBD1. V lost 5 bases, J lost 6 bases, and 6 bases stayed unmatched. The germline CDR1 and CDR2 sequences are SGHTA and FQGTGA. There are 13 residues in the CDR3. The CDR3 reads CASSLDRANGYTF. CDR3 nucleotide sequence: TGTGCCAGCAGCCTTGACAGGGCGAATGGCTACACCTTC. Together with reference TRBV7-3 and TRBJ1-2, the CDR3 gives the full variable domain: GAGVSQTPSNKVTEKGKYVELRCDPISGHTALYWYRQSLGQGPEFLIYFQGTGAADDSGLPNDRFFAVRPEGSVSTLKIQRTERGDSAVYLCASSLDRANGYTFGSGTRLTVV.

Concerning this clone: The junction departs from germline at one end; a sequencing error may be responsible. The V and J genes are TRBV6-1 and TRBJ2-7, with D tentatively TRBD2 (5 bases). The CDR3 contains 13 residues. The V gene's germline CDR1 is MNHNS and CDR2 SASEGT. The CDR3 here is CASREGLIYEQYF. CDR3 bases: TGTGCCAGCAGGGAAGGACTCATCTACGAGCAGTACTTC.